This TCR beta chain came from a study of shared clonotypes between healthy human individuals. Study at large: Each donor had three CD4 naive, three CD4 memory, two CD8 naive and one CD8 memory plate. Study results and caveats: Sharing across a few donors was seen in 4% to 5% of naive CD4 clonotypes. Some clonotypes were shared by all four sorted-subset donors, while others were not shared. The non-shared ones had lower generation probabilities than the shared ones.

The CDR3 covers 16 residues. CDR1 and CDR2 (germline): SGHDT, YYEEEE. The germline V and J ends were trimmed by 0 bases and 2 bases, with 13 bases remaining between them. The protocol was immunoSEQ multiplex PCR, while the TCRdb copy is restricted to in-frame clones and leaves out a portion. The repertoire holds about 1,800,000 clones, 85% to 95% seen once, with roughly 1.2% in the top ten. Comments on this clone: The antigen remains unidentified.

CD45RO-negative, CCR7-selected cells formed the naive CD8 fraction, which excluded terminally differentiated effector memory CD45RA+ cells. The V gene is TRBV5-6, the J gene TRBJ2-3; D is unclear. Source material: naive CD8+ T cells sorted from blood. The source is a young man in good health. The CDR3 coding sequence is TGTGCCAGCAGCTTGGGGGTGGGGTGGGACACAGATACGCAGTATTTT. Its protein product is CASSLGVGWDTDTQYF.